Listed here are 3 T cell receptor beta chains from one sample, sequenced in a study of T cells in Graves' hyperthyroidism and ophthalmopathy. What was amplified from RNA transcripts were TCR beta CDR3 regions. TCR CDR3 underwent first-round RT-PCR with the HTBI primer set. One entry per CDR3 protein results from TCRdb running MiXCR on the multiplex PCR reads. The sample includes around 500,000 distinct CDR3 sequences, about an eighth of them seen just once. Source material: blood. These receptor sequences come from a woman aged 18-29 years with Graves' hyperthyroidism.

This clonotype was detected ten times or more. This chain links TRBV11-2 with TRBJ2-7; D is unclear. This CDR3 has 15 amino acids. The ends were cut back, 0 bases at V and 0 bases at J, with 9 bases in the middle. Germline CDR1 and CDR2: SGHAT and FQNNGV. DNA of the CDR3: TGTGCCAGCAGCTTAGATTTGGCCCGCTCCTACGAGCAGTACGTC. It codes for CASSLDLARSYEQYV.

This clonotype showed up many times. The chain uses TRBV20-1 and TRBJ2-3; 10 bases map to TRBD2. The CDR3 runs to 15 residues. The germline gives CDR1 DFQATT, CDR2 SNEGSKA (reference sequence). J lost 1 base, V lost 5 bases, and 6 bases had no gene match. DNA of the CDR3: TGCAGTGCTGAACTCGGGACTAGCGGCACAGATACGCAGTATTTT. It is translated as CSAELGTSGTDTQYF.

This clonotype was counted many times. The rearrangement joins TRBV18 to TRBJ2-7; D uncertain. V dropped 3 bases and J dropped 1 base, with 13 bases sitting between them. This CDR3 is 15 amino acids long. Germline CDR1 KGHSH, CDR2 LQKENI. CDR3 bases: TGTGCCAGCTCACCGCAAGCAGACATTTCCTACGAGCAGTACGTC. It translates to CASSPQADISYEQYV.